Each of the 24 T cell receptor beta chains below was sequenced from the same sample in a study of blood T cells in healthy people across ages. Primed by a sample-barcoded 5' primer and a J-beta primer mix, a second PCR proceeded for roughly 6 to 12 cycles. Each CDR3 protein is one row after TCRdb ran MiXCR on the 5' RACE reads. The sample holds 1,800,000 or so distinct CDR3 sequences, about 39% seen once. Sequenced input: blood. These receptors all come from a human donor in good health.

The chain carries TRBV20-1 and TRBJ1-5; no reliable D call. The CDR3 sequence is 16 residues long. V dropped 3 bases and J dropped 0 bases, with 15 bases sitting between them. Germline V gene lookup returns CDR1 DFQATT and CDR2 SNEGSKA (reference sequence). CDR3 DNA sequence: TGCAGTGCTAGCTGGGGATTTAGGGCTAGCAATCAGCCCCAGCATTTT. It encodes CSASWGFRASNQPQHF.

The rearrangement links TRBV20-1 to TRBJ1-1; D gene unclear. The CDR3 has 13 amino acids. V shed 4 bases and J shed 1 base, with 10 bases lying between them. Germline-derived CDR1 and CDR2 are DFQATT and SNEGSKA (reference sequence). Here the CDR3 DNA reads TGCAGTGCTATAAGAGGACGGAACACTGAAGCTTTCTTT. Residues: CSAIRGRNTEAFF.

In this sample, this clonotype turned up a few times. J is TRBJ2-7 and V is TRBV7-3, with 7 positions matching TRBD2. The CDR3 sequence is 14 residues long. CDR1 and CDR2 from the germline V gene are SGHTA and FQGTGA. Losses at the gene ends were 5 bases for V and 5 bases for J; bases not matched to a gene: 9. The CDR3 DNA follows: TGTGCCAGCAGCAGGAACGGGGGGACCAACGAGCAGTACTTC. Protein sequence: CASSRNGGTNEQYF.

This clonotype was found a few times. This rearrangement joins TRBV12-3 or TRBV12-4 to TRBJ2-3; D possibly corresponds to TRBD2 (5 bases). The CDR3 runs 14 residues. The V and J ends lost 2 bases and 4 bases respectively, with 10 bases between them. The CDR3 spells CASSLWERADTQYF. The CDR3 region has the DNA TGTGCCAGCAGTTTATGGGAGAGAGCAGATACGCAGTATTTT.

The rearrangement joins TRBV20-1 to TRBJ2-3; 10 positions agree with TRBD2. Unmatched junction bases numbered 7, after V lost 0 bases and J lost 7 bases. The CDR3 loop spans 15 amino acids. Germline assignment: CDR1 DFQATT and CDR2 SNEGSKA (reference sequence). Here the CDR3 reads CSARDTSGGAYTQYF. In DNA, the CDR3 is TGCAGTGCTAGAGATACGAGCGGGGGGGCTTATACGCAGTATTTT.

The V gene is TRBV5-6, the J gene TRBJ2-1; 10 bases map to TRBD2. The junction had 6 bases not matched to a gene; V was cut back by 5 bases and J by 4 bases. Germline assignment: CDR1 SGHDT and CDR2 YYEEEE. This CDR3 is built from 15 residues. CDR3 sequence: CASRPLAGRYNEQFF. CDR3 nucleotide sequence: TGTGCCAGCAGACCACTAGCGGGGCGATACAATGAGCAGTTCTTC. Full variable domain (remainder filled in from reference TRBV5-6 and TRBJ2-1): DAGVTQSPTHLIKTRGQQVTLRCSPKSGHDTVSWYQQALGQGPQFIFQYYEEEERQRGNFPDRFSGHQFPNYSSELNVNALLLGDSALYLCASRPLAGRYNEQFFGPGTRLTVL.

The genes are TRBV7-9 and TRBJ2-1; perhaps TRBD1 as D (5 bases). V gave up 0 bases and J gave up 8 bases, with 14 bases separating them. The length of the CDR3 is 15 residues. The germline V gene encodes CDR1 SEHNR and CDR2 FQNEAQ (reference sequence). CDR3 bases: TGTGCCAGCAGCTTAGCGGTTGGCAGGGTGGATGAGCAGTTCTTC. Translated: CASSLAVGRVDEQFF.

The V call is TRBV10-3, the J call TRBJ2-6; TRBD1 aligns across 10 bases. The germline V gene encodes CDR1 ENHRY and CDR2 SYGVKD. The CDR3 loop spans 17 amino acids. V was clipped by 5 bases and J by 0 bases; unmatched bases: 4. DNA of the CDR3: TGTGCCATCAGTCGGGACAGGGGATTCTCTGGGGCCAACGTCCTGACTTTC. Translation: CAISRDRGFSGANVLTF.

This clonotype has only one observation. CDR3 coding DNA: TGCGCCAGCAGCTCCCTAGACACTTTCACCGGGGAGCTGTTTTTT. Protein: CASSSLDTFTGELFF. V is TRBV5-1 and J is TRBJ2-2; D call uncertain. V lost 3 bases and J 4 bases, leaving 13 bases between the germline ends. In germline, CDR1 is SGHRS, CDR2 YFSETQ. The CDR3 is 15 amino acids.

This clonotype was recorded many times. A read error may explain this, as a much larger clone is one base away. CDR3 sequence: CSASRGKGTEAFF. In nucleotides, the CDR3 is TGCAGTGCTAGTAGGGGAAAGGGGACTGAAGCTTTCTTT. J is TRBJ1-1 and V is TRBV20-1; weak D call: TRBD1 (5 bases). The CDR3 is 13 amino acids. The ends were cut back, 3 bases at V and 5 bases at J, with 13 bases in the middle. CDR1 and CDR2 from the germline V gene are DFQATT and SNEGSKA (reference sequence).

This chain joins TRBV14 and TRBJ1-1; tentative D call: TRBD1 (5 bases). The CDR3 extends over 14 amino acids. Germline lookup yields CDR1 SGHDN and CDR2 FVKESK. V gave up 1 base and J gave up 9 bases, with 15 bases separating them. CDR3 sequence (DNA): TGTGCCAGCAGCCAAGTTCTGACAGAGACCAAAGCTTTCTTT. Encoded protein: CASSQVLTETKAFF.

This chain connects TRBV7-8 to TRBJ2-3; 7 bases are shared with TRBD1. After removal of 8 bases from V and 1 base from J, the junction contained 21 bases not matched to a gene. Germline V gene sequence: CDR1 SGHVS, CDR2 FQNEAQ. The CDR3 extends over 19 amino acids. The CDR3 is CASGLTFVTDRAGTDTQYF. DNA of the CDR3: TGTGCCAGCGGCCTAACTTTTGTGACCGACAGGGCGGGCACAGATACGCAGTATTTT.

The chain recombines TRBV29-1 with TRBJ1-5; TRBD1 matches at 9 bases. The junction had 7 bases not matched to a gene; V was cut back by 6 bases and J by 1 base. This CDR3 has 15 amino acids. Germline V gives CDR1 SQVTM, CDR2 ANQGSEA. This CDR3 reads CSVPDRGRSNQPQHF. The CDR3 DNA sequence: TGCAGCGTACCCGACAGGGGGAGAAGCAATCAGCCCCAGCATTTT.

Details on this clonotype: This could be a read error, since a much larger clone is one nucleotide away. This sequence joins TRBV12-3 or TRBV12-4 and TRBJ2-5; TRBD1 might be the D (5 bases). V was clipped by 1 base and J by 3 bases, with 9 bases between them. The CDR3 runs to 14 residues. CDR3 nucleotides: TGTGCCAGCAGTTTAGGACAGTACGAAGAGACCCAGTACTTC. It translates to CASSLGQYEETQYF.

The rearrangement links TRBV29-1 to TRBJ2-1; a possible D gene is TRBD1 (5 bases). Germline V gene data show CDR1 as SQVTM and CDR2 as ANQGSEA. The CDR3 consists of 15 residues. Trimming removed 4 bases from V and 7 bases from J, with 20 bases in between. The DNA of the CDR3 is TGCAGCGTTGGGCTAGAATGGGGCAAGTGGAATGAGCAGTTCTTC. Amino acid sequence: CSVGLEWGKWNEQFF.

This chain uses TRBV12-3 or TRBV12-4 with TRBJ1-5; D gene uncertain. The V and J ends lost 5 bases and 0 bases respectively, with 11 bases between them. This CDR3 region has 15 residues. The CDR3 loop is CASSPQSDSNQPQHF. The CDR3 DNA is TGTGCCAGCAGTCCCCAATCAGATAGCAATCAGCCCCAGCATTTT.

As to this clonotype: Being one base from a much bigger clone, this may be a read error. V gene TRBV29-1 combines with J gene TRBJ2-7; 9 bases agree with TRBD2. Germline CDR1 SQVTM, CDR2 ANQGSEA. This CDR3 spans 13 amino acids. With V trimmed by 6 bases and J by 7 bases, 10 bases remained unmatched. This CDR3 is CSVVASGVNEQYF. In DNA, the CDR3 is TGCAGCGTCGTGGCTAGCGGGGTCAATGAGCAGTACTTC.

This clonotype was found a few times. V gene TRBV4-3 combines with J gene TRBJ2-3; 7 nucleotides line up with TRBD2. The CDR3 consists of 16 residues. Germline V gene data show CDR1 as LGHNA and CDR2 as YSLEER. Trimming at V came to 2 bases and at J to 4 bases, leaving 9 bases not matched to a gene. CDR3 amino acids: CASSQKLSSGPDTQYF. The CDR3 DNA reads TGCGCCAGCAGCCAAAAGTTGTCTAGCGGACCAGATACGCAGTATTTT.

V gene TRBV7-2 combines with J gene TRBJ2-4; weak D call: TRBD1 (6 bases). The CDR3 is 14 amino acids. CDR1 and CDR2 (germline): SGHTA, FQGNSA. Trimming cost V 1 base and J 6 bases, with 10 bases left between them. The CDR3 coding sequence is TGTGCCAGCAGCTTAGGGACAGCTACAAACATTCAGTACTTC. Encoded protein: CASSLGTATNIQYF.

In its sample, this clonotype was seen once. The chain uses TRBV9 and TRBJ2-1; D call uncertain. This CDR3 is 16 amino acids long. Between the trimmed V and J ends, which lost 0 bases and 6 bases, there was a span of 16 bases. The germline V gene encodes CDR1 SGDLS and CDR2 YYNGEE. The CDR3 sequence: CASSVVATIPTNEQFF. The CDR3 DNA sequence: TGTGCCAGCAGCGTAGTAGCTACAATTCCTACCAATGAGCAGTTCTTC.

As concerns this clonotype: A much larger clone lies one base from this, so it may be a read error. The J gene is TRBJ2-4, the V gene TRBV6-2 or TRBV6-3; D unclear. There are 16 residues in the CDR3. CDR1 is MNHEY and CDR2 is SVGEGT in the germline V gene. Trimming removed 5 bases from V and 13 bases from J, with 27 bases in between. The CDR3, as DNA: TGTGCCAGCAGTGACTTATCAGTTACCTCCTACAATGAGCAGTACTTC. It encodes CASSDLSVTSYNEQYF.

The chain carries TRBV10-3 and TRBJ2-5; no clear D. The CDR3 totals 13 residues. Germline V gives CDR1 ENHRY, CDR2 SYGVKD. Trimming left V 2 bases short and J 5 bases short, with 9 bases between. This CDR3 is CAISEGPVETQYF. DNA of the CDR3: TGTGCCATCAGTGAGGGGCCAGTGGAGACCCAGTACTTC.

As concerns this clonotype: The junction and the germline gene differ at one end; a read error may be behind it. This rearrangement joins TRBV20-1 to TRBJ2-2; tentative D call: TRBD1 (6 bases). The CDR3 spans 16 residues. Looked up from germline, CDR1 is DFQATT and CDR2 is SNEGSKA (reference sequence). CDR3 DNA sequence: TGCAGTGCTAGTTCTGCAGGGGCCTTTAGGACCGGGGAGCGGTTTTTT. This sequence encodes CSASSAGAFRTGERFF.

The rearrangement uses TRBV13 and TRBJ1-1, with TRBD1 matching 8 bases. CDR1 is PRHDT, CDR2 FYEKMQ, per germline (reference sequence). J gave up 4 bases and V 10 bases, and 8 bases lay outside the gene matches. The CDR3 is made up of 13 amino acids. CDR3 sequence reads: CATSTGVITEAFF. DNA of the CDR3: TGTGCCACCTCGACAGGGGTTATCACTGAAGCTTTCTTT.